Listed here are 4 T cell receptor beta chains from one sample, sequenced in a study of blood T cell repertoires in COVID-19 (TCRdb year 2020). The library was generated by the immunoSEQ multiplex PCR assay. TCRdb took over this immuneACCESS table, retaining in-frame rearrangements with V and J assigned. Such tables are incomplete; in checked studies, under half of the missing clones stem from an unresolved V gene, and the remainder is unexplained. The sample table contains 130,000 or so clones; only one count was recorded for around 80% of them. Jointly, the top ten make up roughly 2.2% of the sample. Sequencing was done on a sample of PBMCs or T cells enriched from blood (not recorded which). These receptor sequences come from a middle-aged man with acute COVID-19.

This sequence joins TRBV25-1 and TRBJ1-4, with a tentative D call TRBD1 (5 bases). V dropped 7 bases and J dropped 8 bases, with 17 bases sitting between them. CDR3 size: 14 residues. CDR1 and CDR2 (germline): MGHDK, SYGVNS. CDR3 loop: CASKDGGAREKLFF. The CDR3 DNA sequence: TGTGCCAGCAAAGATGGAGGGGCACGAGAAAAACTGTTTTTT.

V is TRBV7-3 and J is TRBJ2-1, with 7 bases that match TRBD1. Trimming removed 5 bases from V and 8 bases from J; junction bases left unmatched: 9. Germline lookup yields CDR1 SGHTA and CDR2 FQGTGA. The CDR3 is made up of 14 amino acids. CDR3 DNA: TGTGCCAGCAGCACAGGGGATATGAGCGATGAGCAGTTCTTC. Protein sequence: CASSTGDMSDEQFF.

The chain uses TRBV6-5 and TRBJ1-1, with D possibly being TRBD1 (6 bases). Trimming shortened V by 2 bases and J by 2 bases, and 9 bases separated the two germline ends. Germline V gene data show CDR1 as MNHEY and CDR2 as SVGAGI. The CDR3 is made up of 14 amino acids. CDR3 in DNA: TGTGCCAGCAGTTACAGAGGGGGTAACACTGAAGCTTTCTTT. As protein: CASSYRGGNTEAFF.

The rearrangement joins TRBV10-3 to TRBJ1-5, with TRBD1 matching 8 bases. Germline-derived CDR1 and CDR2 are ENHRY and SYGVKD. CDR3 size: 14 residues. Trimming removed 5 bases from V and 2 bases from J; junction bases left unmatched: 2. CDR3 DNA: TGTGCCATCAGTCAGACAGGGGGCAATCAGCCCCAGCATTTT. Translation gives CAISQTGGNQPQHF.